This T cell receptor (beta chain) is from a study of blood T cell repertoires in COVID-19. Overall study context: T cells, B-cell-depleted T cells, or PBMCs provided the cDNA or gDNA that served as material.

V shed 0 bases, J shed 6 bases, and the junction held 7 bases outside the gene matches. CDR1 is LGHNA, CDR2 YNFKEQ, per germline. The CDR3 covers 18 residues. Source study methods: Amplifying reference gene primers gave estimates of nucleated cell counts. The assay was immunoSEQ multiplex PCR, and TCRdb's table has in-frame clones only and misses some. That table furnishes V, J and clone size, whereas the DNA furnished D and trimming. The table has roughly 80,000 clones, 90% seen once. This rearrangement joins TRBV4-2 to TRBJ2-1; 14 positions agree with TRBD2. This sequence originates from a man aged 55-75 years with acute or convalescent COVID-19. Material for sequencing was peripheral blood. The CDR3 here is CASSQEPGLAGVSNEQFF. The CDR3 DNA reads TGTGCCAGCAGCCAAGAGCCGGGACTAGCGGGAGTTAGCAATGAGCAGTTCTTC.